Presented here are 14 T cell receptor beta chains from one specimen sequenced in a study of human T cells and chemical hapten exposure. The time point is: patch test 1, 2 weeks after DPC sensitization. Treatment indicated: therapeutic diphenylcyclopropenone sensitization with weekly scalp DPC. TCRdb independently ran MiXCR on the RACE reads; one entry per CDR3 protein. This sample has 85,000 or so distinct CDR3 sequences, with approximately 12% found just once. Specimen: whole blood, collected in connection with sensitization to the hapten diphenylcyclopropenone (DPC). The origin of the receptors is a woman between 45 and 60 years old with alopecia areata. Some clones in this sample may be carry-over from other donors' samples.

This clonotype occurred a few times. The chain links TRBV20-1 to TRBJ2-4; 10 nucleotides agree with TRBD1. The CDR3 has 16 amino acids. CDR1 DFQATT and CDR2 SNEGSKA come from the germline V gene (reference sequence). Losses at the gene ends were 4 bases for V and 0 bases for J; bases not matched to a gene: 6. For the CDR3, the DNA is TGCAGTGCTATGGGGACAGGGGCCCTAGCCAAAAACATTCAGTACTTC. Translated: CSAMGTGALAKNIQYF.

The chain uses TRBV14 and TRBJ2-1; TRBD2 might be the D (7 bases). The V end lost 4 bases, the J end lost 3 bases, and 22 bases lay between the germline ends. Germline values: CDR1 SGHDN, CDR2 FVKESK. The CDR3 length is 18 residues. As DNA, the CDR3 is TGTGCCAGCAGCCGACGGGGGGCCCCCACCACACTCTACAATGAGCAGTTCTTC. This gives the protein CASSRRGAPTTLYNEQFF.

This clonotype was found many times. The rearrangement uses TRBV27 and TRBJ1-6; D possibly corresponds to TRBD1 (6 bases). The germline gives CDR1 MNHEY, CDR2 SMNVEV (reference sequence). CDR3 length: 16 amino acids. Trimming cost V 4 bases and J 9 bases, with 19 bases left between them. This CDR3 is CASSSPDSGRGSPLHF. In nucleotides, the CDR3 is TGTGCCAGCAGTTCACCGGACAGTGGTCGGGGTTCACCCCTCCACTTT.

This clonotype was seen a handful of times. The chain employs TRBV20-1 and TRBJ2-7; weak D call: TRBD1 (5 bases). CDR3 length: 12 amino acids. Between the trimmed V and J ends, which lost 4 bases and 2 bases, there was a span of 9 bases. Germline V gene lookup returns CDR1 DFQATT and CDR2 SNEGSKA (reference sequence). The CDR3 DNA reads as TGCAGTGCTACGACAGTTACCTACGAGCAGTACTTC. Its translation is CSATTVTYEQYF.

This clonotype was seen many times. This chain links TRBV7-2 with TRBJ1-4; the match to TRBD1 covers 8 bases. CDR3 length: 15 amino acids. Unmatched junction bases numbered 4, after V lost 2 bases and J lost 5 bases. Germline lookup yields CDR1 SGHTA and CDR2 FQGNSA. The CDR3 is CASSLRTGLNEKLFF. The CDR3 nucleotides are TGTGCCAGCAGCTTACGGACAGGGCTCAATGAAAAACTGTTTTTT. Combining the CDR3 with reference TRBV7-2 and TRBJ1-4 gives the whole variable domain GAGVSQSPSNKVTEKGKDVELRCDPISGHTALYWYRQSLGQGLEFLIYFQGNSAPDKSGLPSDRFSAERTGGSVSTLTIQRTQQEDSAVYLCASSLRTGLNEKLFFGSGTQLSVL.

The CDR3 loop reads CSAIRNEQFF. The CDR3 nucleotides are TGCAGCGCCATCCGCAATGAGCAGTTCTTC. The genes are TRBV29-1 and TRBJ2-1; no clear D. This CDR3 spans 10 amino acids. Germline V CDR1 and CDR2: SQVTM, ANQGSEA. V was clipped by 7 bases and J by 6 bases, with 7 bases between them.

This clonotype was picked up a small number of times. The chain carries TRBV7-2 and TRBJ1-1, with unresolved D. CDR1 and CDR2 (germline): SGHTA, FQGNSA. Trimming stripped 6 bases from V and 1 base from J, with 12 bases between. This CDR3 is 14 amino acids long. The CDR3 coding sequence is TGTGCCAGCAGTCACGGAGTTCGGAACACTGAAGCTTTCTTT. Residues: CASSHGVRNTEAFF.

CDR3 residues: CASSYDSSPAYEQYF. CDR3 sequence (DNA): TGTGCCAGTAGTTACGACAGTTCCCCAGCCTACGAGCAGTACTTC. The J gene is TRBJ2-7, the V gene TRBV19, with D possibly matching TRBD1 (5 bases). Germline CDR1 and CDR2: LNHDA and SQIVND (reference sequence). The ends were cut back, 5 bases at V and 2 bases at J, with 16 bases in the middle. This CDR3 spans 15 amino acids. Together with reference TRBV19 and TRBJ2-7, the CDR3 gives the full variable domain: DGGITQSPKYLFRKEGQNVTLSCEQNLNHDAMYWYRQDPGQGLRLIYYSQIVNDFQKGDIAEGYSVSREKKESFPLTVTSAQKNPTAFYLCASSYDSSPAYEQYFGPGTRLTVT.

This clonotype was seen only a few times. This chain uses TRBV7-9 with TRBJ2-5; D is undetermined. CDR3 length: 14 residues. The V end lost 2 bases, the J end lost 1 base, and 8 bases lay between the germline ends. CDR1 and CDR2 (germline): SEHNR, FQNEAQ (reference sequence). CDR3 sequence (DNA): TGTGCCAGCAGCTTATTGGATTTCCAAGAGACCCAGTACTTC. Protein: CASSLLDFQETQYF.

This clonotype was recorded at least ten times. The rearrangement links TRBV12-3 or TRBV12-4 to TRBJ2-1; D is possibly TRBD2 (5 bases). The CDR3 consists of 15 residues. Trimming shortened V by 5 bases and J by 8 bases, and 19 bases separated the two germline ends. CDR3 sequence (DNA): TGTGCCAGCAGTCCTAGCCGCCTGACACGGGATGAGCAGTTCTTC. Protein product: CASSPSRLTRDEQFF.

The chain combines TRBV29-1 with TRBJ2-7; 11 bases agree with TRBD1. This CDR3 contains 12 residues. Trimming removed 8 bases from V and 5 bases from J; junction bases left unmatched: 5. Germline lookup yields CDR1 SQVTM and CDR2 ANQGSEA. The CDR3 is CSLRTGGNEQYF. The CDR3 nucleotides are TGCAGCTTGAGGACAGGGGGCAACGAGCAGTACTTC.

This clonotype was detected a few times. The CDR3 DNA follows: TGTGCCACCAGCAGATCCCCGAGGACAGGGGGAGTAAATTCACCCCTCCACTTT. Residues: CATSRSPRTGGVNSPLHF. The gene calls are TRBV15 and TRBJ1-6, with 10 bases identical to TRBD1. Per germline, CDR1 LNHNV and CDR2 YYDKDF (reference sequence). J lost 7 bases, V lost 2 bases, and 11 bases had no gene match. This CDR3 comprises 18 residues.

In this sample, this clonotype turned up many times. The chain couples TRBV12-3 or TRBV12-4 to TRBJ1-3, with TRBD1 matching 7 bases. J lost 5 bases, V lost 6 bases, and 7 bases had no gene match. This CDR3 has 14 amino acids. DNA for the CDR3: TGTGCCAGCAGACAGGGGTCGCCAAGAAACACCATATATTTT. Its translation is CASRQGSPRNTIYF.

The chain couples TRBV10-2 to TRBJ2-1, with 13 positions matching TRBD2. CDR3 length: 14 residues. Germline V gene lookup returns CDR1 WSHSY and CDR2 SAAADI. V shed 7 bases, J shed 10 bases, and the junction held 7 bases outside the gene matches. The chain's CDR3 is CASNKGTSGIEQFF. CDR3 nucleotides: TGCGCCAGCAACAAAGGGACTAGCGGGATCGAGCAGTTCTTC.